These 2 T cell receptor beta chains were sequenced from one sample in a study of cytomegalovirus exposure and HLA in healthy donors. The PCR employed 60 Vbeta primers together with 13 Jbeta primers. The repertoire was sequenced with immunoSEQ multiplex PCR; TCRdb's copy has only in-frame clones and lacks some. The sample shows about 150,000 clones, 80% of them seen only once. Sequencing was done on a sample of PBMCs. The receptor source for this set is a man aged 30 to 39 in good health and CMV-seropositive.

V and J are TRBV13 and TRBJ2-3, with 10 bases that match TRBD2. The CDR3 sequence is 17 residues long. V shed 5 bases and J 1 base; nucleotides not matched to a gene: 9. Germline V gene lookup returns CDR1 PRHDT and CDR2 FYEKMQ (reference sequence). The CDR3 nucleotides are TGTGCCAGCAGCCCATCGAGGGGGACTAGCGGCACAGATACGCAGTATTTT. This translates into CASSPSRGTSGTDTQYF.

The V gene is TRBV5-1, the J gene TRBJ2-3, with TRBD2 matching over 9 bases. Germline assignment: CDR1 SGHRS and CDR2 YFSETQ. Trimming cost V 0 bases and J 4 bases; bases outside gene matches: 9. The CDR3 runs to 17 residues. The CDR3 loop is CASSLGASGKSADTQYF. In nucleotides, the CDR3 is TGCGCCAGCAGCTTGGGGGCTAGCGGGAAGAGCGCAGATACGCAGTATTTT.